The 29 T cell receptor beta chains given below trace back to one sample, sequenced in a study of blood T cell repertoires in COVID-19. Assay: immunoSEQ multiplex PCR; the TCRdb copy retains only in-frame clones and omits some. Of approximately 280,000 clones listed, approximately 89% are singletons. The sample taken for sequencing was PBMCs or T cells enriched from blood (not recorded which). The receptors shown here come from an older woman who had recovered from COVID-19.

V and J are TRBV5-1 and TRBJ1-2; 7 positions match TRBD1. The germline gives CDR1 SGHRS, CDR2 YFSETQ. V trimming: 2 bases; J trimming: 7 bases; junction bases outside the gene matches: 11. The CDR3 loop spans 15 amino acids. The CDR3 sequence is CASSFTGTVNSGYTF. The CDR3 DNA follows: TGCGCCAGCAGCTTTACCGGGACAGTAAACAGTGGCTACACCTTC.

The chain has TRBV9 and TRBJ2-3, with D perhaps matching TRBD1 (5 bases). Germline V CDR1 and CDR2: SGDLS, YYNGEE. The germline V and J ends were trimmed by 0 bases and 1 base, with 9 bases remaining between them. This CDR3 is 15 amino acids long. CDR3 residues: CASSVVGVGTDTQYF. The CDR3 coding sequence is TGTGCCAGCAGCGTAGTAGGGGTGGGCACAGATACGCAGTATTTT.

This chain uses TRBV30 with TRBJ1-4; 10 bases align to TRBD1. The trim removed 2 bases at V and 7 bases at J, leaving 4 bases unmatched. Germline V gene sequence: CDR1 GTSNPN, CDR2 SVGIG (reference sequence). This CDR3 region has 14 residues. CDR3 sequence (DNA): TGTGCCTGGAGTAACCGGGACAGGGGTGAAAAACTGTTTTTT. Protein: CAWSNRDRGEKLFF.

The CDR3 region is CASSADRSTYGYTF. In DNA, the CDR3 is TGCGCCAGCAGCGCAGACAGGTCCACCTATGGCTACACCTTC. The rearrangement joins TRBV5-1 to TRBJ1-2, with D tentatively TRBD1 (6 bases). Trimming took 4 bases from V and 4 from J, leaving 14 bases between them. Germline V CDR1 and CDR2: SGHRS, YFSETQ. The CDR3 covers 14 residues.

The chain links TRBV11-2 to TRBJ1-2; 7 positions match TRBD1. This CDR3 comprises 14 residues. V lost 3 bases and J lost 4; bases outside the gene matches: 5. Germline V gives CDR1 SGHAT, CDR2 FQNNGV. CDR3 loop: CASSFSTGRYGYTF. CDR3 coding DNA: TGTGCCAGCAGCTTTTCGACAGGGCGCTATGGCTACACCTTC.

As DNA, the CDR3 is TGTGCCAGCAGTGAGTGGGGGCCGGAGAACACCGGGGAGCTGTTTTTT. It translates to CASSEWGPENTGELFF. V gene TRBV2 combines with J gene TRBJ2-2; perhaps TRBD1 as D (6 bases). Germline CDR1 SNHLY, CDR2 FYNNEI. CDR3 length: 16 residues. V was shortened by 3 bases and J by 1 base, with 12 bases between the two germline ends.

The V call is TRBV6-4, the J call TRBJ1-5; 11 bases align to TRBD1. The CDR3 sequence is 17 residues long. The junction had 6 bases not matched to a gene; V was cut back by 3 bases and J by 2 bases. Germline values: CDR1 MRHNA, CDR2 SNTAGT. For the CDR3, the DNA is TGTGCCAGCAGTGAGTCTGGACAGGGGGCTCGCAATCAGCCCCAGCATTTT. It translates to CASSESGQGARNQPQHF.

The V gene is TRBV11-2, the J gene TRBJ1-1; D ambiguous. The CDR3 is made up of 14 amino acids. V shed 3 bases and J shed 1 base, with 9 bases lying between them. Germline V CDR1 and CDR2: SGHAT, FQNNGV. CDR3 in amino acids: CASSFGLTNTEAFF. The CDR3 DNA reads TGTGCCAGCAGCTTCGGTTTAACGAACACTGAAGCTTTCTTT. Supplemented by reference TRBV11-2 and TRBJ1-1, the full variable domain reads EAGVAQSPRYKIIEKRQSVAFWCNPISGHATLYWYQQILGQGPKLLIQFQNNGVVDDSQLPKDRFSAERLKGVDSTLKIQPAKLEDSAVYLCASSFGLTNTEAFFGQGTRLTVV.

This chain connects TRBV6-5 to TRBJ2-7; 10 bases line up with TRBD2. V was pared by 7 bases and J by 1 base, with 7 bases of the junction left unmatched. The CDR3 covers 15 residues. Germline V lookup: CDR1 MNHEY, CDR2 SVGAGI. The CDR3 DNA sequence: TGTGCCAGCACCCCAGCGGGAGGGCTTTCCTACGAGCAGTACTTC. Translation: CASTPAGGLSYEQYF.

This chain links TRBV5-1 with TRBJ1-2; D is perhaps TRBD1 (5 bases). CDR1 SGHRS and CDR2 YFSETQ come from the germline V gene. V shed 3 bases and J shed 4 bases, with 16 bases lying between them. This CDR3 is 15 amino acids long. CDR3 residues: CASSSDGGGGYGYTF. The CDR3 DNA reads TGCGCCAGCAGCTCCGACGGAGGCGGGGGCTATGGCTACACCTTC.

The chain combines TRBV29-1 with TRBJ2-1, with TRBD2 matching over 11 bases. CDR3 length equals 14 residues. V lost 4 bases, J lost 8 bases, and 7 bases stayed unmatched. Germline values: CDR1 SQVTM, CDR2 ANQGSEA. CDR3 loop: CSVVRSGRGDEQFF. CDR3 nucleotide sequence: TGCAGCGTTGTACGTAGCGGGAGGGGCGATGAGCAGTTCTTC.

The chain combines TRBV19 with TRBJ1-2, with TRBD1 as a possible D gene (6 bases). The CDR3 loop spans 13 amino acids. V shed 4 bases and J shed 2 bases, with 8 bases lying between them. Per the germline V gene, CDR1 is LNHDA and CDR2 is SQIVND (reference sequence). CDR3 sequence (DNA): TGTGCCAGTAGTACAGGGGCCAACTATGGCTACACCTTC. Translating it yields CASSTGANYGYTF.

This chain joins TRBV2 and TRBJ2-7; perhaps TRBD1 as D (5 bases). Germline loops: CDR1 SNHLY, CDR2 FYNNEI. This CDR3 region has 15 residues. With 4 bases removed from V and 0 bases from J, the gap between germline ends came to 13 bases. This chain's CDR3 is CASSGGPRASYEQYF. CDR3 DNA sequence: TGTGCCAGCAGTGGGGGCCCAAGGGCCTCCTACGAGCAGTACTTC.

CDR3 DNA sequence: TGTGCCAGCAGCTCTTGGACACAACAAGAGACCCAGTACTTC. It specifies CASSSWTQQETQYF. The genes are TRBV11-3 and TRBJ2-5, with D possibly being TRBD1 (5 bases). V shed 4 bases and J shed 2 bases, with 11 bases lying between them. CDR3 length: 14 residues. Per germline, CDR1 SGHNT and CDR2 YENEEA.

The chain joins TRBV9 to TRBJ1-3; 9 positions agree with TRBD1. The length of the CDR3 is 16 residues. The V segment lost 3 bases and the J segment 2 bases; nucleotides outside the gene matches: 6. The V gene's germline CDR1 is SGDLS and CDR2 YYNGEE. The CDR3 loop reads CASSGYRGRTGNTIYF. CDR3 nucleotide sequence: TGTGCCAGCAGCGGATACAGGGGGCGGACTGGAAACACCATATATTTT. The whole variable domain, filled in from reference TRBV9 and TRBJ1-3, reads DSGVTQTPKHLITATGQRVTLRCSPRSGDLSVYWYQQSLDQGLQFLIQYYNGEERAKGNILERFSAQQFPDLHSELNLSSLELGDSALYFCASSGYRGRTGNTIYFGEGSWLTVV.

This clone was counted once. This chain uses TRBV11-2 with TRBJ1-1; 7 positions match TRBD1. From germline, CDR1 is SGHAT and CDR2 FQNNGV. CDR3 size: 14 residues. V dropped 4 bases and J dropped 1; count of bases not matched to a gene: 3. CDR3 DNA sequence: TGTGCCAGCAGCTCGGGACAGTCGAACACTGAAGCTTTCTTT. This codes for CASSSGQSNTEAFF.

The J gene is TRBJ2-7, the V gene TRBV11-3, with D perhaps TRBD2 (6 bases). Trimming left V 11 bases short and J 2 bases short, with 19 bases between. The CDR3 is 14 residues long. In germline, CDR1 is SGHNT, CDR2 YENEEA. The CDR3 nucleotides read TGTGCCCCATCACCCCGGGAGCCGCCCTACGAGCAGTACTTC. It is translated as CAPSPREPPYEQYF.

The V gene is TRBV3-1 (or the pseudogene TRBV3-2), the J gene TRBJ2-1, with 8 bases that match TRBD2. Germline V lookup: CDR1 LGHDT, CDR2 YNNKEL (reference sequence). J gave up 3 bases and V 3 bases, and 4 bases lay outside the gene matches. This CDR3 spans 15 amino acids. CDR3 in DNA: TGTGCCAGCAGCCAGGGACTAGAAGTCTACAATGAGCAGTTCTTC. Amino acid sequence: CASSQGLEVYNEQFF.

This chain joins TRBV5-5 and TRBJ2-7; no firm D call. CDR1 SGHKS and CDR2 YYEKEE come from the germline V gene (reference sequence). Trimming shortened V by 4 bases and J by 4 bases, and 6 bases separated the two germline ends. The CDR3 consists of 11 residues. DNA for the CDR3: TGTGCCAGCAGCAATCTTTACGAGCAGTACTTC. Protein: CASSNLYEQYF. The variable domain in full, with the rest retrieved from reference TRBV5-5 and TRBJ2-7, is DAGVTQSPTHLIKTRGQQVTLRCSPISGHKSVSWYQQVLGQGPQFIFQYYEKEERGRGNFPDRFSARQFPNYSSELNVNALLLGDSALYLCASSNLYEQYFGPGTRLTVT.

The rearrangement joins TRBV11-1 to TRBJ1-5; 8 positions agree with TRBD1. V shed 4 bases and J 2 bases; nucleotides not matched to a gene: 4. The germline V gene encodes CDR1 SGHAT and CDR2 FQDESV (reference sequence). CDR3 length: 15 residues. CDR3 bases: TGTGCCAGCAGCTGGCCGGGACAGGGCAATCAGCCCCAGCATTTT. This codes for CASSWPGQGNQPQHF.

The V gene is TRBV19, the J gene TRBJ2-6; no firm D call. There are 16 residues in the CDR3. V was cut by 0 bases and J by 0 bases, with 6 bases left in between. Germline V gene lookup returns CDR1 LNHDA and CDR2 SQIVND (reference sequence). The CDR3 DNA is TGTGCCAGTAGTATAGATCTATACTCTGGGGCCAACGTCCTGACTTTC. It specifies CASSIDLYSGANVLTF.

Regarding this clone: The same CDR3 also results from other DNA sequences found in this sample. The chain uses TRBV5-1 and TRBJ2-1; no firm D call. Between the trimmed V and J ends, which lost 0 bases and 7 bases, there was a span of 5 bases. The germline V gene has CDR1 SGHRS and CDR2 YFSETQ. The CDR3 runs 12 residues. The CDR3 bases are TGCGCCAGCAGCTTGGCCTCGAATGAGCAGTTCTTC. This translates into CASSLASNEQFF.

This clone was picked up one time. The chain links TRBV9 to TRBJ2-1; TRBD2 aligns across 9 bases. The CDR3 is 17 amino acids. The junction had 12 bases not matched to a gene; V was cut back by 0 bases and J by 8 bases. In germline, CDR1 is SGDLS, CDR2 YYNGEE. The CDR3 region is CASSVVGVAGGPDEQFF. The CDR3 nucleotides read TGTGCCAGCAGCGTAGTCGGCGTGGCGGGAGGGCCCGATGAGCAGTTCTTC. The full variable domain, rest sourced from reference TRBV9 and TRBJ2-1, is DSGVTQTPKHLITATGQRVTLRCSPRSGDLSVYWYQQSLDQGLQFLIQYYNGEERAKGNILERFSAQQFPDLHSELNLSSLELGDSALYFCASSVVGVAGGPDEQFFGPGTRLTVL.

The CDR3 loop reads CASSLTGAGLTEAFF. CDR3 coding DNA: TGTGCCAGCAGTTTGACCGGAGCCGGCTTGACTGAAGCTTTCTTT. This chain uses TRBV28 with TRBJ1-1; D call uncertain. Germline V CDR1 and CDR2: MDHEN, SYDVKM. V lost 3 bases, J lost 5 bases, and 16 bases lay in between. This CDR3 is 15 amino acids long.

This clone was found a few times. J is TRBJ2-1 and V is TRBV2; weak D call: TRBD2 (7 bases). Trimming cost V 7 bases and J 6 bases, with 22 bases left between them. Germline V lookup: CDR1 SNHLY, CDR2 FYNNEI. CDR3 size: 16 residues. The chain's CDR3 is CASTLMMGGRGNEQFF. CDR3 DNA: TGTGCCAGCACCCTGATGATGGGGGGGCGGGGCAATGAGCAGTTCTTC. Drawing the rest from reference TRBV2 and TRBJ2-1, the complete variable domain is EPEVTQTPSHQVTQMGQEVILRCVPISNHLYFYWYRQILGQKVEFLVSFYNNEISEKSEIFDDQFSVERPDGSNFTLKIRSTKLEDSAMYFCASTLMMGGRGNEQFFGPGTRLTVL.

The chain combines TRBV19 with TRBJ2-2, with D hard to call. The CDR3 is made up of 14 amino acids. Germline loops: CDR1 LNHDA, CDR2 SQIVND (reference sequence). Between the trimmed V and J ends, which lost 2 bases and 0 bases, there was a span of 4 bases. CDR3 sequence: CASSIIANTGELFF. In nucleotides, the CDR3 is TGTGCCAGTAGTATAATCGCGAACACCGGGGAGCTGTTTTTT.

The gene calls are TRBV3-1 (or the pseudogene TRBV3-2) and TRBJ2-1; tentatively, D is TRBD1 (5 bases). V lost 1 base, J lost 15 bases, and 10 bases lay in between. The CDR3 has 11 residues. CDR1 and CDR2 (germline): LGHDT, YNNKEL (reference sequence). The CDR3 nucleotides read TGTGCCAGCAGCCAAGGACAGACGGCGTTCTTC. Translated: CASSQGQTAFF.

The chain recombines TRBV28 with TRBJ2-7; possible D gene TRBD1, 5 bases. Trimming stripped 5 bases from V and 9 bases from J, with 14 bases between. The CDR3 runs to 12 residues. Germline CDR1 and CDR2: MDHEN and SYDVKM. The CDR3: CASSTDTLGQYF. The DNA for the CDR3 is TGTGCCAGCAGTACGGACACCTTGGGGCAGTACTTC.

The V gene is TRBV24-1, the J gene TRBJ2-5; D remains unclear. The germline gives CDR1 KGHDR, CDR2 SFDVKD. The CDR3 length is 13 residues. Deletions cut 3 bases from V and 5 bases from J, with 9 bases between. The CDR3 protein is CATSDGSRETQYF. CDR3 sequence (DNA): TGTGCCACCAGTGATGGATCTAGGGAGACCCAGTACTTC.